The 7 T cell receptor beta chains below were found in one sample sequenced in a study of blood T cells in healthy people across ages (dated by TCRdb to the mid-2010s). Library construction relied on 5' RACE. Sequencing took place on an Illumina HiSeq 2500. A second PCR of about 6 to 11 cycles was performed with a sample-barcoded 5' primer and a J-beta primer mix. TCRdb reanalyzed the raw reads on its own, using fastp at Q25 for trimming and MiXCR for clone calling, and kept in-frame beta chains. Rows with a matching CDR3 protein are joined into one entry that keeps the most common DNA and genes. Present in this sample are 870,000 or so distinct CDR3 sequences, around 28% of which were seen just once. The ten biggest clones cover roughly 17% of the sample. Input material: blood. The receptors derive from a woman older than 75 in good health.

This clonotype was recorded at least ten times. The chain carries TRBV7-2 and TRBJ2-3; perhaps TRBD2 as D (7 bases). The length of the CDR3 is 16 residues. Germline V gene sequence: CDR1 SGHTA, CDR2 FQGNSA. V gave up 2 bases and J gave up 1 base, with 13 bases separating them. The CDR3, as DNA: TGTGCCAGCAGCTTACGGGCGGGGGCCGGCACAGATACGCAGTATTTT. This translates into CASSLRAGAGTDTQYF. The full variable domain, its missing parts supplied by reference TRBV7-2 and TRBJ2-3, is GAGVSQSPSNKVTEKGKDVELRCDPISGHTALYWYRQSLGQGLEFLIYFQGNSAPDKSGLPSDRFSAERTGGSVSTLTIQRTQQEDSAVYLCASSLRAGAGTDTQYFGPGTRLTVL.

This clonotype was recorded a few times. The chain carries TRBV7-2 and TRBJ1-6, with D perhaps matching TRBD1 (5 bases). CDR3 length: 19 amino acids. V dropped 5 bases and J dropped 6 bases, with 26 bases sitting between them. Germline assignment: CDR1 SGHTA and CDR2 FQGNSA. CDR3 nucleotides: TGTGCCAGCAGCCCCACCGGGGCCGCGGGGGAACGAGCTAATTCACCCCTCCACTTT. This encodes CASSPTGAAGERANSPLHF.

This clonotype was seen a few times. The chain joins TRBV28 to TRBJ2-7; a possible D gene is TRBD2 (6 bases). This CDR3 is 13 amino acids long. V lost 8 bases to trimming and J lost 6 bases, with 17 bases between them. From germline, CDR1 is MDHEN and CDR2 SYDVKM. As DNA, the CDR3 is TGTGCCAGCGGGCGGGGTACCTTCTCCGAGCAGTACTTC. It translates to CASGRGTFSEQYF.

This clonotype was observed at least ten times. The V and J genes are TRBV7-2 and TRBJ2-5; D gene unclear. The CDR3 runs to 13 residues. V was pared by 5 bases and J by 1 base, with 8 bases between. In germline, CDR1 is SGHTA, CDR2 FQGNSA. The CDR3 spells CASSPLSQETQYF. CDR3 nucleotides: TGTGCCAGCAGCCCCTTGTCCCAAGAGACCCAGTACTTC.

This clonotype was recorded many times. This sequence joins TRBV24-1 and TRBJ1-1; no clear D. Germline CDR1 KGHDR, CDR2 SFDVKD. This CDR3 is 13 amino acids long. The V gene lost 5 bases and the J gene lost 7 bases, with 13 bases spanning the gap. In DNA, the CDR3 is TGTGCCACCAGTGCCCGAGGGTACGGTGAAGCTTTCTTT. It translates to CATSARGYGEAFF.

This clonotype was detected a few times. The chain combines TRBV20-1 with TRBJ1-5; D ambiguous. Germline CDR1 reads DFQATT; CDR2 reads SNEGSKA (reference sequence). The CDR3 has 13 residues. Trimming stripped 4 bases from V and 6 bases from J, with 13 bases between. CDR3 DNA: TGCAGTGCTACCTTGGAAGTGAGTCAGCCCCAGCATTTT. Translating gives CSATLEVSQPQHF.

The chain joins TRBV20-1 to TRBJ2-7; D remains ambiguous. CDR1 and CDR2 from the germline V gene are DFQATT and SNEGSKA (reference sequence). Trimming removed 3 bases at V and 6 bases at J, with 12 bases between. The CDR3 length is 12 residues. Here the CDR3 reads CSASFPSGEQYF. For the CDR3, the DNA is TGCAGTGCTAGTTTTCCCTCGGGCGAGCAGTACTTC.